Below, 9 T cell receptor beta chains from the same sample are listed, as sequenced in a study of molecular identifiers for immune sequencing clone quantification. TCRdb re-called the PCR reads with MiXCR, one entry per CDR3 protein. Among 20,000 or so distinct CDR3 sequences listed, about 21% were seen once. What was sequenced was naive CD8+ T cells from blood, with Jurkat cell RNA spiked in. Subset denoted: FACS-sorted CD8+CD4-CCR7+CD45RA+ naive T cells. Every receptor here comes from a human donor in good health. Some libraries in this study had Jurkat cell RNA spiked in.

This clonotype was counted many times. This chain uses TRBV29-1 with TRBJ1-1; the D is unclear. The CDR3 is made up of 13 amino acids. Per germline, CDR1 SQVTM and CDR2 ANQGSEA. The ends were cut back, 0 bases at V and 0 bases at J, with 5 bases in the middle. CDR3 region: CSVEDRMNTEAFF. DNA of the CDR3: TGCAGCGTTGAAGACAGAATGAACACTGAAGCTTTCTTT.

This clonotype showed up many times. The chain has TRBV12-3 or TRBV12-4 and TRBJ2-1; D unclear. V lost 7 bases to trimming and J lost 7 bases, with 11 bases between them. There are 12 residues in the CDR3. DNA of the CDR3: TGTGCCAGCAAGGTGGGTGGGAATGAGCAGTTCTTC. Translation gives CASKVGGNEQFF.

This clonotype was seen a few times. V is TRBV4-3 and J is TRBJ2-7; TRBD2 matches 8 bases. This CDR3 comprises 15 residues. Trimming cost V 2 bases and J 4 bases; bases outside gene matches: 7. Germline V gene lookup returns CDR1 LGHNA and CDR2 YSLEER. The CDR3 loop reads CASSQWIAGQYEQYF. The CDR3, as DNA: TGCGCCAGCAGCCAATGGATAGCGGGACAATACGAGCAGTACTTC.

This clonotype turned up a few times. The chain employs TRBV29-1 and TRBJ1-1, with D tentatively TRBD1 (5 bases). Germline-derived CDR1 and CDR2 are SQVTM and ANQGSEA. Trimming left V 0 bases short and J 5 bases short, with 10 bases between. The CDR3 is 13 amino acids. CDR3 in DNA: TGCAGCGTTGAAGATCGGGGGGGAACTGAAGCTTTCTTT. Translation: CSVEDRGGTEAFF. Using reference TRBV29-1 and TRBJ1-1 for the parts outside the CDR3, the full variable domain is SAVISQKPSRDICQRGTSLTIQCQVDSQVTMMFWYRQQPGQSLTLIATANQGSEATYESGFVIDKFPISRPNLTFSTLTVSNMSPEDSSIYLCSVEDRGGTEAFFGQGTRLTVV.

This clonotype was detected many times. The chain combines TRBV9 with TRBJ1-2, with D perhaps TRBD1 (5 bases). Germline V lookup: CDR1 SGDLS, CDR2 YYNGEE. CDR3 length: 15 amino acids. The V end was cut by 3 bases, the J end by 4 bases, with 16 bases between. This chain's CDR3 is CASSERVGTFYGYTF. CDR3 nucleotide sequence: TGTGCCAGCAGCGAGCGGGTCGGGACTTTCTATGGCTACACCTTC.

The J gene is TRBJ2-2, the V gene TRBV7-8, with 8 bases identical to TRBD1. Germline CDR1 and CDR2: SGHVS and FQNEAQ. Unmatched junction bases numbered 5, after V lost 4 bases and J lost 4 bases. The CDR3 sequence is 15 residues long. The CDR3 bases are TGTGCCAGCAGCTCCAGGACAGGGATCACCGGGGAGCTGTTTTTT. This encodes CASSSRTGITGELFF.

The rearrangement uses TRBV4-3 and TRBJ2-1; 10 positions match TRBD1. The trim removed 0 bases at V and 3 bases at J, leaving 8 bases unmatched. In germline, CDR1 is LGHNA, CDR2 YSLEER. The CDR3 consists of 18 residues. CDR3 protein: CASSQESPGQGIYNEQFF. The CDR3 nucleotides are TGCGCCAGCAGCCAAGAGAGTCCGGGACAGGGGATCTACAATGAGCAGTTCTTC.

This clonotype was detected many times. V and J are TRBV6-6 and TRBJ2-7; D might be TRBD2 (6 bases). V lost 6 bases and J lost 3, with 15 bases in between. The CDR3 totals 14 residues. Germline loops: CDR1 MNHNY, CDR2 SVGAGI (reference sequence). CDR3 bases: TGTGCCAGCAGCCGCAGTGGCGGGATCTACGAGCAGTACTTC. As protein: CASSRSGGIYEQYF.

The chain combines TRBV6-6 with TRBJ2-3; D is unresolved. Germline V CDR1 and CDR2: MNHNY, SVGAGI (reference sequence). The CDR3 runs 12 residues. Trimming removed 4 bases at V and 7 bases at J, with 9 bases between. In DNA, the CDR3 is TGTGCCAGCAGTTTGGTAGTGAATACGCAGTATTTT. The encoded protein is CASSLVVNTQYF.